The clone carrying this T cell receptor (beta chain) has ten or more counts. The data are from a study of low-dose radiotherapy and immunotherapy resistance in tumors. Whole-study context: Cohort 2 patients were irradiated with 1 Gy every two weeks, reaching 13 Gy over 26 weeks. Patients were given intravenous nivolumab 240 mg every two weeks plus ipilimumab 1 mg/kg every six weeks.

V dropped 6 bases and J dropped 6 bases, with 16 bases sitting between them. From germline, CDR1 is SQVTM and CDR2 ANQGSEA. The CDR3 length is 13 residues. Alpha- and beta-chain coverage of first-strand cDNA came from TRAV- and TRBV-specific primers. TCR amplification involved about 21 PCR cycles with a constant-region primer and V-primer adapter. Using its own MiXCR run on the reads, TCRdb lists one record per CDR3 protein. The sample yields 95,000 to 100,000 distinct CDR3 sequences, less than 25% seen once. Indicated time point: after trial treatment. Treatment reported: LDRT plus nivolumab, ipilimumab, low-dose cyclophosphamide and aspirin (RACIN trial).

This TCR was sampled from a male donor with prostate cancer. The specimen comprised PBMCs, sampled after low-dose radiotherapy plus immunotherapy. The chain has TRBV29-1 and TRBJ2-3, with D unclear. CDR3 DNA: TGCAGCGTGTATACGGTCCTCGCGGATACGCAGTATTTT. It encodes CSVYTVLADTQYF.